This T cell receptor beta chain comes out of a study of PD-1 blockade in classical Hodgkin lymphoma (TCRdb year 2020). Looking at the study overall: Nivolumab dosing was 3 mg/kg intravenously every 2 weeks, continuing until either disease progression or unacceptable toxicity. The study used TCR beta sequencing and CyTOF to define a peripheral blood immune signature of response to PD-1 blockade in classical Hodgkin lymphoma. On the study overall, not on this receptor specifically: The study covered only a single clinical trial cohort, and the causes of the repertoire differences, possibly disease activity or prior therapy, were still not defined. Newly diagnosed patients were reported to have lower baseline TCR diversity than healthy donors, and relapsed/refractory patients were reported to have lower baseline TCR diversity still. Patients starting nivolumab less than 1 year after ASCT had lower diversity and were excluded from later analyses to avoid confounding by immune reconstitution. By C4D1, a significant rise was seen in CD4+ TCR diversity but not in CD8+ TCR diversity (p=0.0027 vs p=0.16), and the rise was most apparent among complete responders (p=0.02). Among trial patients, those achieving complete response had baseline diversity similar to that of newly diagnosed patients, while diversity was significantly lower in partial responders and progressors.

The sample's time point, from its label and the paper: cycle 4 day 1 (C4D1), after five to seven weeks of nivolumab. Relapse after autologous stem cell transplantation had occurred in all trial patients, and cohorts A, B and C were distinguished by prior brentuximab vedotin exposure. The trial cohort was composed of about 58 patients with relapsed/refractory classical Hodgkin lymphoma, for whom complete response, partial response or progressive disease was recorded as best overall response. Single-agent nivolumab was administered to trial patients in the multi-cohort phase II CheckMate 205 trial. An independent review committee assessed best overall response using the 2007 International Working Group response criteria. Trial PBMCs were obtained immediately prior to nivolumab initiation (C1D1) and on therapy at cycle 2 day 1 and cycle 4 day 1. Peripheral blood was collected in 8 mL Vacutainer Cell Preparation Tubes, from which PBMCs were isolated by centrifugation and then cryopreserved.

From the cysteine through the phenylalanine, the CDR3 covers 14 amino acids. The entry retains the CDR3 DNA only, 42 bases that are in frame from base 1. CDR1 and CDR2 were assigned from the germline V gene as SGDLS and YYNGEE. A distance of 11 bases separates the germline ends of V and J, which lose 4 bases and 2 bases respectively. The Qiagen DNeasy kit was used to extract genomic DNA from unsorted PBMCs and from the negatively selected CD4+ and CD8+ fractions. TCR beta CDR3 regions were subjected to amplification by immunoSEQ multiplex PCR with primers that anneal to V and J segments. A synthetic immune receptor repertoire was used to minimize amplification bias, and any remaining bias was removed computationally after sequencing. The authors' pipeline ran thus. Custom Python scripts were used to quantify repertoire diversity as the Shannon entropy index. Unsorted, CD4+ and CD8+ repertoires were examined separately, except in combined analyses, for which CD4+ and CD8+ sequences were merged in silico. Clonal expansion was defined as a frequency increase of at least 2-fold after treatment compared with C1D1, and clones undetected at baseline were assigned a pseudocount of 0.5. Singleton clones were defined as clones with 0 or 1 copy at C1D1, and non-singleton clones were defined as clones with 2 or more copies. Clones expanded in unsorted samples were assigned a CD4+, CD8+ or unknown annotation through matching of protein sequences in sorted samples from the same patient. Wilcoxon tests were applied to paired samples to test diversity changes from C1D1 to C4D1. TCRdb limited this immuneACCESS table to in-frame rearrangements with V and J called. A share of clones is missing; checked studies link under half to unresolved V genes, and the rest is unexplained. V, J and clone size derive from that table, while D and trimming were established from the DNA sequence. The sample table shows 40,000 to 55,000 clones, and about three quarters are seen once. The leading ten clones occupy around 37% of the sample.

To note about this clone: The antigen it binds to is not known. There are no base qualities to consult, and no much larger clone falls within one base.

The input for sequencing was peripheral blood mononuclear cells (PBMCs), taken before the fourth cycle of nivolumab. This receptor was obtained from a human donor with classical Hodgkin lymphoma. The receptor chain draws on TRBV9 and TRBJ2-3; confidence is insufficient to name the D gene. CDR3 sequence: CASSTWINTDTQYF. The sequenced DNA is TGTGCCAGCAGCACCTGGATTAACACAGATACGCAGTATTTT.